Included here is one T cell receptor (beta chain) sequence, with context. The antigen remains undetermined. A multiplex PCR was run with 60 Vbeta primers and 13 Jbeta primers. The data were produced by immunoSEQ multiplex PCR, yet TCRdb's version contains in-frame clones alone and is incomplete. The sample contains 100,000 to 150,000 clones, over 60% of which appear only once. The data are from a study of cytomegalovirus exposure and HLA in healthy donors. Study at large: Of around 400 genotyped donors, 81% grouped in the Caucasian-associated ancestry cluster. General study points: Previously analyzed data showed that most TCR beta V segments were productive at a frequency of about 87% or about 30%. After further analysis at a later stage, some 15,000 TCR beta sequences were associated with HLA alleles at 0.05 false discovery rate. A later analysis found common viral pathogens apparently linked to several of the most significant clusters.

Sequencing input: PBMCs. The sequence was collected from a male donor in good health and CMV-seropositive.

CDR3 DNA: TGTGCCAGCAGTTATAGCGGGAGCGTGGGAGTTGAGCAGTTCTTC. It specifies CASSYSGSVGVEQFF. The chain has TRBV6-5 and TRBJ2-1; TRBD2 matches 9 bases. Germline V CDR1 and CDR2: MNHEY, SVGAGI. The CDR3 runs to 15 residues. J was trimmed by 9 bases and V by 3 bases; bases with no gene match: 9.